The 26 T cell receptor beta chains below all came from one sample that was sequenced in a study of tumor-infiltrating lymphocytes in primary liver carcinoma. Germline DNA was also extracted, and blood RNA derived from unsorted whole blood. A primer in the constant region served to generate TCR beta cDNA from 500 ng of total RNA. ARM-PCR was slightly modified, and three nested multiplex PCR rounds with it gave rise to the TCR beta libraries. The study ran its first two PCR rounds for approximately 10 cycles each, using TRBV1-TRBV30 forward primers and a C-beta reverse primer. MiXCR, applied by TCRdb to the multiplex PCR reads, yields one record per CDR3 protein. The repertoire consists of 320,000 or so distinct CDR3 sequences, with approximately 65% occurring once and the leading ten covering more than 8.5%. Sequencing input: peripheral blood. Receptor source: a middle-aged man with primary liver carcinoma and hepatitis B virus infection.

The chain recombines TRBV5-4 with TRBJ2-7; D possibly corresponds to TRBD2 (6 bases). Germline CDR1 SGHNT, CDR2 YYREEE (reference sequence). V was shortened by 7 bases and J by 0 bases, with 20 bases between the two germline ends. This CDR3 is built from 16 residues. DNA for the CDR3: TGTGCCAGCGGCCCCCCCGGGCTAGCGCCCTCCTACGAGCAGTACTTC. It encodes CASGPPGLAPSYEQYF.

A remark on this clonotype: The junction and the germline gene differ at one end; a read error may be behind it. The chain has TRBV6-6 and TRBJ2-7, with D perhaps TRBD2 (6 bases). The CDR3 consists of 13 residues. Germline V gene lookup returns CDR1 MNHNY and CDR2 SVGAGI (reference sequence). CDR3 nucleotides: TGTGCCAGCAGTAAAGGGGAGGCCCACGATCAGTACTTC. This sequence encodes CASSKGEAHDQYF.

The gene calls are TRBV5-8 and TRBJ2-1; 11 nucleotides line up with TRBD2. There are 19 residues in the CDR3. Trimming at V came to 5 bases and at J to 4 bases, leaving 17 bases not matched to a gene. Germline V gene lookup returns CDR1 SGHTS and CDR2 YDEGEE. CDR3 region: CASRITGTSGSLAYNEQFF. The CDR3 DNA is TGTGCCAGCAGGATCACGGGAACTAGCGGGAGCTTAGCGTACAATGAGCAGTTCTTC.

On this clonotype: Being one base from a much bigger clone, this may be a read error. The genes are TRBV6-2 or TRBV6-3 and TRBJ2-4; TRBD2 matches 8 bases. The CDR3 spans 14 residues. The germline CDR1 and CDR2 sequences are MNHEY and SVGEGT. The DNA for the CDR3 is TGTGCCAGCACCAACGGGGGGGAGAGAAACATTCAGCACTTC. Protein product: CASTNGGERNIQHF.

Regarding this clonotype: Given a much more abundant clone one base away, this may be a read error. The gene calls are TRBV12-5 and TRBJ2-3, with 10 bases aligning to TRBD2. Germline-derived CDR1 and CDR2 are LGHNT and FRNRAP. The CDR3 consists of 15 residues. CDR3: CASSSGRAGTDSQYF. DNA for the CDR3: TGTGCTAGTTCCAGCGGGAGGGCCGGAACAGATTCGCAGTATTTT.

With regard to this clonotype: The junction shows a germline mismatch at one end, possibly a read error. The CDR3 protein is CASSLQGMNTEASF. In nucleotides, the CDR3 is TGTGCCAGCAGCTTACAAGGGATGAACACTGAAGCTTCCTTT. The chain couples TRBV11-2 to TRBJ1-1; D ambiguous. The CDR3 is 14 residues long. Germline CDR1 reads SGHAT; CDR2 reads FQNNGV. The full variable domain, rest sourced from reference TRBV11-2 and TRBJ1-1, is EAGVAQSPRYKIIEKRQSVAFWCNPISGHATLYWYQQILGQGPKLLIQFQNNGVVDDSQLPKDRFSAERLKGVDSTLKIQPAKLEDSAVYLCASSLQGMNTEASFGQGTRLTVV.

To note about this clonotype: Here the CDR3 omits its conserved ending phenylalanine or tryptophan, so a read error is the likely source. The chain combines TRBV6-1 with TRBJ2-6, with 7 bases aligning to TRBD1. The CDR3 contains 18 residues. Germline CDR1 reads MNHNS; CDR2 reads SASEGT. Here the CDR3 reads CTSRPLRGGFSGANVLTL. In nucleotides, the CDR3 is TGTACCAGCAGACCTCTTAGAGGGGGCTTCTCTGGGGCCAACGTCCTGACTTTA.

Concerning this clonotype: A much larger clone is a single base away; this may be a read error. The CDR3 ends on some other residue instead of the conserved phenylalanine or tryptophan, so this is likely a read error. This rearrangement joins TRBV29-1 to TRBJ2-7, with no clear D. There are 12 residues in the CDR3. Trimming pared 4 bases from V and 2 bases from J, leaving 9 bases between. Looked up from germline, CDR1 is SQVTM and CDR2 is ANQGSEA. The CDR3 sequence is CSVAEGPYEQYL. CDR3 coding DNA: TGCAGCGTTGCGGAAGGACCCTACGAGCAGTACCTC.

The CDR3 DNA reads TGTGCCAGCAGCGTCTTAACCGGGACTGGCGCTTTTACGGGCACAGATACGCAGTATTTT. Its translation: CASSVLTGTGAFTGTDTQYF. V is TRBV5-6 and J is TRBJ2-3; D perhaps matches TRBD2 (6 bases). V lost 4 bases to trimming and J lost 1 base, with 28 bases between them. Germline-derived CDR1 and CDR2 are SGHDT and YYEEEE. The CDR3 runs to 20 residues. The variable domain in full, completed from reference TRBV5-6 and TRBJ2-3, reads DAGVTQSPTHLIKTRGQQVTLRCSPKSGHDTVSWYQQALGQGPQFIFQYYEEEERQRGNFPDRFSGHQFPNYSSELNVNALLLGDSALYLCASSVLTGTGAFTGTDTQYFGPGTRLTVL.

Comment on this clonotype: This may stem from a read error, because a much larger clone lies one nucleotide away. The rearrangement joins TRBV4-2 to TRBJ2-1; perhaps D is TRBD1 or TRBD2 (5 bases each). The CDR3 is 16 amino acids. Germline lookup yields CDR1 LGHNA and CDR2 YNFKEQ. CDR3 loop: CAISQANGDGYNEQFF. DNA for the CDR3: TGTGCCATCAGCCAAGCCAACGGGGACGGATACAATGAGCAGTTCTTC.

The chain couples TRBV7-9 to TRBJ2-7; 15 bases align to TRBD2. V shed 7 bases, J shed 7 bases, and the junction held 5 bases outside the gene matches. CDR1 SEHNR and CDR2 FQNEAQ come from the germline V gene (reference sequence). CDR3 length equals 14 residues. The CDR3 DNA is TGTGCCAGCAACATGGGACTAGCGGGAGGAGAGCAGTACTTC. Protein: CASNMGLAGGEQYF.

This clonotype was detected a few times. The rearrangement joins TRBV5-1 to TRBJ2-1; 9 bases match TRBD1. Germline CDR1 and CDR2: SGHRS and YFSETQ. This CDR3 comprises 14 residues. Germline trimming cut 2 bases from V and 7 bases from J; bases unmatched to any gene: 4. The chain's CDR3 is CASSLQGALNEQFF. For the CDR3, the DNA is TGCGCCAGCAGCTTACAGGGGGCTCTGAATGAGCAGTTCTTC.

The chain is built from TRBV28 and TRBJ2-5; D is ambiguous. CDR1 MDHEN and CDR2 SYDVKM come from the germline V gene. Trimming shortened V by 9 bases and J by 2 bases, and 13 bases separated the two germline ends. The CDR3 sequence is 13 residues long. CDR3: CASSPQPQETQYF. The CDR3 DNA reads as TGTGCCAGTAGTCCACAGCCTCAAGAGACCCAGTACTTC.

This clonotype came up once. Compared with germline, one end of the junction differs, possibly owing to a read error. The V and J genes are TRBV11-2 and TRBJ2-1; TRBD2 agrees at 7 bases. The CDR3 is 17 amino acids. Germline loops: CDR1 SGHAT, CDR2 FQNNGV. CDR3 amino acids: CASSSTGTNEFYNEHFF. CDR3 DNA sequence: TGTGCCAGCAGCTCAACCGGGACTAACGAATTCTACAATGAGCATTTCTTC.

Note on this clonotype: With a much larger clone just one base away, this may be a read error. The rearrangement uses TRBV29-1 and TRBJ2-5; D not certain. Per germline, CDR1 SQVTM and CDR2 ANQGSEA. Trimming took off 8 bases at V and 7 bases at J, with 11 bases between the two ends. This CDR3 has 10 amino acids. The CDR3: CSFGRGTQYF. The CDR3 coding sequence is TGCAGCTTTGGACGAGGGACCCAGTACTTC.

Regarding this clonotype: The junction does not match germline at one end; this may be a read error. This rearrangement joins TRBV6-1 to TRBJ1-2; D is uncertain. Germline V lookup: CDR1 MNHNS, CDR2 SASEGT. The CDR3 is 12 amino acids. The CDR3 protein is CAGSEGSYGYTF. The DNA of the CDR3 is TGTGCCGGCAGTGAAGGAAGCTATGGCTACACATTC.

A word on this clonotype: This sequence may be a read error, since a much larger clone differs from it by one base. V is TRBV29-1 and J is TRBJ1-4; D unresolved. Germline-derived CDR1 and CDR2 are SQVTM and ANQGSEA. V lost 2 bases, J lost 3 bases, and 13 bases lay in between. The CDR3 consists of 15 residues. DNA for the CDR3: TGCAGCGTTGAATTTAACACAACGTCTAATGAAAAACTGTTTTTT. Protein sequence: CSVEFNTTSNEKLFF. Drawing the rest from reference TRBV29-1 and TRBJ1-4, the complete variable domain is SAVISQKPSRDICQRGTSLTIQCQVDSQVTMMFWYRQQPGQSLTLIATANQGSEATYESGFVIDKFPISRPNLTFSTLTVSNMSPEDSSIYLCSVEFNTTSNEKLFFGSGTQLSVL.

As for this clonotype: A read error is possible here, since a much larger clone lies one base away. The chain has TRBV4-1 and TRBJ2-7; a possible D gene is TRBD1 (5 bases). The CDR3 has 14 residues. Per the germline V gene, CDR1 is MGHRA and CDR2 is YSYEKL. This CDR3 is CASGQDPGPYEQYF. CDR3 sequence (DNA): TGCGCCAGCGGCCAAGATCCAGGGCCCTACGAGCAGTACTTC.

This clonotype was seen only once. In DNA, the CDR3 is TGTACCGGCAGCTTAGCCCTGACAGTTAACTATGGCTACACCTTC. It translates to CTGSLALTVNYGYTF. V and J are TRBV11-2 and TRBJ1-2; D may be TRBD1 (5 bases). Looked up from germline, CDR1 is SGHAT and CDR2 is FQNNGV. CDR3 size: 15 residues.

This chain links TRBV5-6 with TRBJ2-7; D is possibly TRBD1 (6 bases). V dropped 3 bases and J dropped 5 bases, with 9 bases sitting between them. CDR1 is SGHDT and CDR2 is YYEEEE in the germline V gene. This CDR3 comprises 12 residues. CDR3 region: CASSSRGDEQYF. CDR3 bases: TGTGCCAGCAGCTCCAGGGGAGACGAGCAGTACTTC.

This chain links TRBV12-3 or TRBV12-4 with TRBJ2-3; 7 nucleotides match TRBD1. CDR3 length: 19 residues. J lost 3 bases, V lost 2 bases, and 17 bases had no gene match. Here the CDR3 DNA reads TGTGCCAGCAGTTTATCGAAGCCGGGACAGCCAGCGGAAACAGATACGCAGTATTTT. It yields the protein CASSLSKPGQPAETDTQYF.

A few counts support this clonotype. A much larger clone sits a single nucleotide away, making a read error possible. J is TRBJ2-4 and V is TRBV4-2, with TRBD2 matching 7 bases. This CDR3 has 13 residues. The germline V gene has CDR1 LGHNA and CDR2 YNFKEQ. CDR3 in amino acids: CASSQSGGNTQYF. In DNA form, the CDR3 reads TGTGCCAGCAGCCAATCGGGAGGAAACACTCAGTACTTC.

Note on this clonotype: Sequence at one end of the junction differs from germline and may be a read error. J is TRBJ2-1 and V is TRBV29-1; possibly TRBD1 for D (5 bases). The CDR3 extends over 14 amino acids. Germline lookup yields CDR1 SQVTM and CDR2 ANQGSEA. CDR3 loop: CGVMGQGLYNEQFF. The CDR3, as DNA: TGCGGCGTTATGGGGCAGGGCCTTTACAATGAGCAGTTCTTC.

Concerning this clonotype: One end of the junction does not line up with germline, which may come from a read error. DNA for the CDR3: TGCTGCGTTGAAGATGGGACCGGGCCTAACCATGGCTACACCTTC. Protein sequence: CCVEDGTGPNHGYTF. V and J are TRBV29-1 and TRBJ1-2, with TRBD1 as a possible D gene (5 bases). CDR3 size: 15 residues. CDR1 and CDR2 from the germline V gene are SQVTM and ANQGSEA.

This clonotype has more than one count but fewer than ten. J is TRBJ2-3 and V is TRBV13; D gene ambiguous. There are 14 residues in the CDR3. In germline, CDR1 is PRHDT, CDR2 FYEKMQ (reference sequence). With 4 bases removed from V and 3 bases from J, the gap between germline ends came to 11 bases. CDR3 bases: TGTGCCAGCAGCTACGGACCGGCTACAGATACGCAGTATTTT. Protein product: CASSYGPATDTQYF. Looking up the rest from reference TRBV13 and TRBJ2-3 gives the full variable domain: AAGVIQSPRHLIKEKRETATLKCYPIPRHDTVYWYQQGPGQDPQFLISFYEKMQSDKGSIPDRFSAQQFSDYHSELNMSSLELGDSALYFCASSYGPATDTQYFGPGTRLTVL.

In this sample, this clonotype turned up many times. The genes are TRBV5-5 and TRBJ2-5; tentative D call: TRBD1 (6 bases). Germline values: CDR1 SGHKS, CDR2 YYEKEE (reference sequence). This CDR3 spans 13 amino acids. The V gene lost 4 bases and the J gene lost 4 bases, with 11 bases spanning the gap. In DNA form, the CDR3 reads TGTGCCAGCAGCCGACAGGAAGCAGAGACCCAGTACTTC. It translates to CASSRQEAETQYF.